The 16 T cell receptor beta chains below come from one sample, sequenced in a study of blood T cell repertoires in COVID-19. Here immunoSEQ multiplex PCR was the method, and the copy in TCRdb shows in-frame clones only, minus some. This table has 90,000 to 120,000 clones, around 90% appearing once. The sequencing input was peripheral blood. These receptors were collected from a woman in her 30s with acute or convalescent COVID-19.

This chain connects TRBV10-2 to TRBJ2-2, with 7 bases identical to TRBD1. With 5 bases clipped from V and 6 bases from J, the junction kept 6 bases outside the gene matches. Looked up from germline, CDR1 is WSHSY and CDR2 is SAAADI. The CDR3 totals 14 residues. Here the CDR3 reads CASSPTQGAGELFF. The CDR3 DNA reads as TGCGCCAGCAGTCCCACGCAGGGGGCCGGGGAGCTGTTTTTT.

The chain has TRBV13 and TRBJ2-5; D might be TRBD2 (6 bases). V was shortened by 5 bases and J by 3 bases, with 19 bases between the two germline ends. CDR1 is PRHDT, CDR2 FYEKMQ, per germline (reference sequence). This CDR3 is built from 16 residues. CDR3 sequence: CASSLPGGVREETQYF. CDR3 nucleotide sequence: TGTGCCAGCAGCCTTCCCGGGGGTGTGAGGGAAGAGACCCAGTACTTC.

This clone was picked up one time. This rearrangement joins TRBV9 to TRBJ2-1; D is perhaps TRBD2 (6 bases). This CDR3 has 17 residues. V lost 4 bases, J lost 9 bases, and 26 bases lay in between. Per germline, CDR1 SGDLS and CDR2 YYNGEE. CDR3 amino acids: CASSTPLSGQITCEQFF. DNA for the CDR3: TGTGCCAGCAGCACGCCCCTCAGCGGGCAGATAACCTGTGAGCAGTTCTTC.

The chain employs TRBV4-3 and TRBJ1-1; D may be TRBD1 (5 bases). Trimming pared 4 bases from V and 6 bases from J, leaving 21 bases between. Per the germline V gene, CDR1 is LGHNA and CDR2 is YSLEER. This CDR3 contains 16 residues. CDR3 residues: CASSPIVWGGRSEAFF. The CDR3 nucleotides read TGCGCCAGCAGCCCGATTGTCTGGGGGGGTCGCTCTGAAGCTTTCTTT.

The chain carries TRBV18 and TRBJ2-1, with 7 positions matching TRBD1. V was clipped by 1 base and J by 4 bases; unmatched bases: 10. The CDR3 covers 17 residues. CDR1 and CDR2 (germline): KGHSH, LQKENI. CDR3 DNA: TGTGCCAGCTCACCACTCGCCTTGGGACAGTGGTACAATGAGCAGTTCTTC. Translating it yields CASSPLALGQWYNEQFF.

V and J are TRBV20-1 and TRBJ2-3, with D perhaps TRBD2 (6 bases). The length of the CDR3 is 15 residues. Per germline, CDR1 DFQATT and CDR2 SNEGSKA (reference sequence). The V end was cut by 3 bases, the J end by 2 bases, with 15 bases between. This chain's CDR3 is CSASELAIYTDTQYF. The CDR3 nucleotides are TGCAGTGCTAGTGAACTAGCTATTTACACAGATACGCAGTATTTT.

The J gene is TRBJ2-7, the V gene TRBV28; 14 bases line up with TRBD2. CDR1 is MDHEN and CDR2 is SYDVKM in the germline V gene. The CDR3 runs to 15 residues. Trimming removed 7 bases from V and 7 bases from J; junction bases left unmatched: 9. CDR3 DNA sequence: TGTGCCAGCACTCCGGGACTAGCGGGAGTCGGTGAGCAGTACTTC. This encodes CASTPGLAGVGEQYF.

The chain combines TRBV6-6 with TRBJ1-2, with a possible D match to TRBD1 (5 bases). V was trimmed by 6 bases and J by 4 bases, leaving 18 bases between them. CDR1 is MNHNY, CDR2 SVGAGI, per germline (reference sequence). There are 15 residues in the CDR3. The CDR3 region is CASRRPGRDGYGYTF. The CDR3 bases are TGTGCCAGCAGACGGCCCGGCAGGGATGGCTATGGCTACACCTTC.

The V gene is TRBV7-9, the J gene TRBJ2-1, with TRBD2 matching 7 bases. Germline lookup yields CDR1 SEHNR and CDR2 FQNEAQ (reference sequence). The CDR3 totals 9 residues. The CDR3 DNA follows: TGTGCTTCGGGACTACCAACATTCTTC. It translates to CASGLPTFF.

The chain combines TRBV3-1 (or the pseudogene TRBV3-2) with TRBJ2-7, with 9 bases that match TRBD1. CDR1 is LGHDT and CDR2 is YNNKEL in the germline V gene (reference sequence). The CDR3 has 14 residues. Trimming at V came to 4 bases and at J to 2 bases, leaving 3 bases not matched to a gene. CDR3 nucleotide sequence: TGTGCCAGCAGCCCGAGGGACAGGGCCTACGAGCAGTACTTC. Its translation is CASSPRDRAYEQYF.

V is TRBV28 and J is TRBJ1-3; weak D call: TRBD1 (5 bases). V was trimmed by 6 bases and J by 0 bases, leaving 12 bases between them. The CDR3 sequence is 15 residues long. Germline values: CDR1 MDHEN, CDR2 SYDVKM. The CDR3: CASRQDSNSGNTIYF. CDR3 coding DNA: TGTGCCAGCAGACAAGACAGTAACTCTGGAAACACCATATATTTT.

V and J are TRBV19 and TRBJ1-2, with D unresolved. The germline V and J ends were trimmed by 1 base and 2 bases, with 11 bases remaining between them. The germline gives CDR1 LNHDA, CDR2 SQIVND (reference sequence). The CDR3 contains 15 residues. The DNA of the CDR3 is TGTGCCAGTAGTATAGGCCTGAGGAAAAACTATGGCTACACCTTC. Translating it yields CASSIGLRKNYGYTF.

This chain connects TRBV6-5 to TRBJ2-5, with no clear D. Trimming took off 7 bases at V and 5 bases at J, with 14 bases between the two ends. The CDR3 length is 13 residues. In germline, CDR1 is MNHEY, CDR2 SVGAGI. The CDR3 coding sequence is TGTGCCAGCAAAGACAATCCCTGGGAGACCCAGTACTTC. As protein: CASKDNPWETQYF.

The chain carries TRBV5-4 and TRBJ2-7, with 11 bases fitting TRBD2. This CDR3 is 14 amino acids long. Unmatched junction bases numbered 1, after V lost 2 bases and J lost 3 bases. Per the germline V gene, CDR1 is SGHNT and CDR2 is YYREEE (reference sequence). The CDR3 coding sequence is TGTGCCAGCAGCTTTACTAGCGGGAGCTACGAGCAGTACTTC. Residues: CASSFTSGSYEQYF. Complete variable domain (other parts from reference TRBV5-4 and TRBJ2-7): ETGVTQSPTHLIKTRGQQVTLRCSSQSGHNTVSWYQQALGQGPQFIFQYYREEENGRGNFPPRFSGLQFPNYSSELNVNALELDDSALYLCASSFTSGSYEQYFGPGTRLTVT.

The rearrangement links TRBV7-9 to TRBJ1-4, with D unclear. Trimming removed 1 base from V and 4 bases from J, with 10 bases in between. Germline CDR1 is SEHNR and CDR2 is FQNEAQ (reference sequence). This CDR3 has 15 residues. CDR3 loop: CASSLGGSRNEKLFF. CDR3 DNA sequence: TGTGCCAGCAGCTTAGGTGGCAGTCGTAATGAAAAACTGTTTTTT.

In this sample, this clone turned up once. V and J are TRBV2 and TRBJ1-5; 7 bases are a match to TRBD1. J gave up 1 base and V 6 bases, and 3 bases lay outside the gene matches. Germline V gene lookup returns CDR1 SNHLY and CDR2 FYNNEI. The CDR3 loop spans 14 amino acids. DNA of the CDR3: TGTGCCAGCAGCCCACAGGGGAGCAATCAGCCCCAGCATTTT. Amino acid sequence: CASSPQGSNQPQHF.